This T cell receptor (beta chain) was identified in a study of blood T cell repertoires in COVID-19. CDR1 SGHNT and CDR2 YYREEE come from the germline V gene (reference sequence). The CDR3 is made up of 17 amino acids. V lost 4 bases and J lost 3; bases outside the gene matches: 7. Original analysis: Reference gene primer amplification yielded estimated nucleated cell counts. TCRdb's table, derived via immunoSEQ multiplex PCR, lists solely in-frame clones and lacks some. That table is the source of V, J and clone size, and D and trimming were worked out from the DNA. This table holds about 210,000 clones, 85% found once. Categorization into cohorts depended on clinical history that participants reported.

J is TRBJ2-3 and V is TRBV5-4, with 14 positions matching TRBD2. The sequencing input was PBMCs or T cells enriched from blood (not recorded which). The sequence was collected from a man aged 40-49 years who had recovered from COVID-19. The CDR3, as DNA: TGTGCCAGCAGCCAGGGACTAGCGGGAGCTAGAACAGATACGCAGTATTTT. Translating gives CASSQGLAGARTDTQYF.